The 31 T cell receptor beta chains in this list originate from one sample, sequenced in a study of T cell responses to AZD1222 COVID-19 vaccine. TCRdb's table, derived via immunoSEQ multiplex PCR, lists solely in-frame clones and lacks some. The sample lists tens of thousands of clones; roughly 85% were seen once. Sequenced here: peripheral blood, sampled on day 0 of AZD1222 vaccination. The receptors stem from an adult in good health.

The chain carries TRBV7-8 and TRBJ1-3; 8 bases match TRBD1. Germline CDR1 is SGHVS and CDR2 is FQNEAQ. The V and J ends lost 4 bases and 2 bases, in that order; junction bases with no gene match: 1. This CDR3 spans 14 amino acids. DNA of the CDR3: TGTGCCAGCAGCTGGACAGGGACTGGAAACACCATATATTTT. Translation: CASSWTGTGNTIYF.

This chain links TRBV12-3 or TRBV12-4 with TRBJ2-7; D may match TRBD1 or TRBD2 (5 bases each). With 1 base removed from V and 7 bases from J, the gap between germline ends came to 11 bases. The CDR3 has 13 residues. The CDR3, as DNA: TGTGCCAGCAGTTTAGGGGGGTTCGGGGAGCAGTACTTC. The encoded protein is CASSLGGFGEQYF.

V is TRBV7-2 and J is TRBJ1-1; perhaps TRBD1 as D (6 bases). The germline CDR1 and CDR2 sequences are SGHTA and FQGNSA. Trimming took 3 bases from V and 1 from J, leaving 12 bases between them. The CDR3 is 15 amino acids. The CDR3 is CASSFRGGGNTEAFF. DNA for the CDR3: TGTGCCAGCAGCTTCAGGGGTGGGGGGAACACTGAAGCTTTCTTT.

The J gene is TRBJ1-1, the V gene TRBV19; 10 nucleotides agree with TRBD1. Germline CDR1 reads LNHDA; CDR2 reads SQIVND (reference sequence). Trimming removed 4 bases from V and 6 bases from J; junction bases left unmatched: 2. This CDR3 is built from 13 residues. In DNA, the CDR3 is TGTGCCAGTAGTAGACAGGGGGCCCCTGAAGCTTTCTTT. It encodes CASSRQGAPEAFF.

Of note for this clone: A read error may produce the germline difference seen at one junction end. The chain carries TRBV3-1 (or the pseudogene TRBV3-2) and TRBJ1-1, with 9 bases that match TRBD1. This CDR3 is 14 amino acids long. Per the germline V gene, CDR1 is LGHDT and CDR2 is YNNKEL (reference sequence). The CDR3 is CASNQQGANTEAFF. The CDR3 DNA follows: TGTGCCAGCAACCAACAGGGGGCGAACACTGAAGCTTTCTTT.

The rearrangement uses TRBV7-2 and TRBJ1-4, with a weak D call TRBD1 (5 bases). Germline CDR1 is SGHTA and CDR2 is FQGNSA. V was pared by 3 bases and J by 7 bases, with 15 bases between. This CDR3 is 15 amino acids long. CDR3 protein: CASSFARGFGEKLFF. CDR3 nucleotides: TGTGCCAGCAGCTTTGCAAGGGGATTTGGTGAAAAACTGTTTTTT.

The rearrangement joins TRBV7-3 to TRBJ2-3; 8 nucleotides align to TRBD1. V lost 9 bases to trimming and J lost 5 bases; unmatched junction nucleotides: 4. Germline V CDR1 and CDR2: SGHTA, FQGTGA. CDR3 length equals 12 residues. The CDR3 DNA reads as TGTGCCAGTGCAGGGGGCGGAGATACGCAGTATTTT. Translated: CASAGGGDTQYF.

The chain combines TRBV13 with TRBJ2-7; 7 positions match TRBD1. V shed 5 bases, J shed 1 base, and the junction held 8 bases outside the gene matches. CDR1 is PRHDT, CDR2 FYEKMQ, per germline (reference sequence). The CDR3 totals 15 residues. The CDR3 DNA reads TGTGCCAGCAGCACGACAGGGAGCGGATCCTACGAGCAGTACTTC. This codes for CASSTTGSGSYEQYF.

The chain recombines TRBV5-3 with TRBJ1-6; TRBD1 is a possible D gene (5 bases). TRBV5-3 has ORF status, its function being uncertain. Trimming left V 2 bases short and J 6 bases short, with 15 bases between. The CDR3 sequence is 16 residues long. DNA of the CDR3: TGTGCCAGAAGCTTTCCGCGGGGCAGGCGTAATTCACCCCTCCACTTT. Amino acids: CARSFPRGRRNSPLHF.

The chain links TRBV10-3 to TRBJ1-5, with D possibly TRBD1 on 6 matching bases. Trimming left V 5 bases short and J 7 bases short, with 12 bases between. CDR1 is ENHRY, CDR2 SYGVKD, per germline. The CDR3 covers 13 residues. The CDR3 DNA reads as TGTGCCATCAGTAAACAGGGTGCCCAGCCCCAGCATTTT. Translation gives CAISKQGAQPQHF.

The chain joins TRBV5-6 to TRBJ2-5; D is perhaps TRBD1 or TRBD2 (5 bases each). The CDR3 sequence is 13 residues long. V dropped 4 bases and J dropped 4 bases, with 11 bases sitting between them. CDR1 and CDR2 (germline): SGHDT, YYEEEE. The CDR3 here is CASSRDRLETQYF. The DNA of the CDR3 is TGTGCCAGCAGCAGGGACCGGCTAGAGACCCAGTACTTC.

Written as DNA, the CDR3 is TGTGCCAGTAGTATGTGGCGGAACAGTTACGAGCAGTACTTC. As protein: CASSMWRNSYEQYF. The V call is TRBV19, the J call TRBJ2-7, with D unclear. This CDR3 has 14 amino acids. CDR1 and CDR2 (germline): LNHDA, SQIVND (reference sequence). Trimming removed 3 bases from V and 4 bases from J, with 13 bases in between.

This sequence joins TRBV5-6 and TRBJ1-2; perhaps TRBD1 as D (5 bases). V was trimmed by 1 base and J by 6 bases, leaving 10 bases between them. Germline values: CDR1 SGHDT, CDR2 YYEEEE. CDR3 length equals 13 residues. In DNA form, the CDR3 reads TGTGCCAGCAGCTTGTTTGGGGGTGATGGCTACACCTTC. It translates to CASSLFGGDGYTF. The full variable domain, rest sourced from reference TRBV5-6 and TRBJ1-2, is DAGVTQSPTHLIKTRGQQVTLRCSPKSGHDTVSWYQQALGQGPQFIFQYYEEEERQRGNFPDRFSGHQFPNYSSELNVNALLLGDSALYLCASSLFGGDGYTFGSGTRLTVV.

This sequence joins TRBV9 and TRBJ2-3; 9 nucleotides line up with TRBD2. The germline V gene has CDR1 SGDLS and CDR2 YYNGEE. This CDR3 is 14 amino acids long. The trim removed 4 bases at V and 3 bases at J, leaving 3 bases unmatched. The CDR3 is CASSQAGGTDTQYF. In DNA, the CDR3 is TGTGCCAGCAGCCAGGCGGGGGGGACAGATACGCAGTATTTT.

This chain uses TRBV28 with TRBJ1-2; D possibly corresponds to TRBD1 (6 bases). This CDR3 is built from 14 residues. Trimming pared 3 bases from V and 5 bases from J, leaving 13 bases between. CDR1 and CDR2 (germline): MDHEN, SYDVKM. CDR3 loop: CASSFRGGWYGYTF. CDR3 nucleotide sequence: TGTGCCAGCAGTTTCCGGGGGGGCTGGTATGGCTACACCTTC.

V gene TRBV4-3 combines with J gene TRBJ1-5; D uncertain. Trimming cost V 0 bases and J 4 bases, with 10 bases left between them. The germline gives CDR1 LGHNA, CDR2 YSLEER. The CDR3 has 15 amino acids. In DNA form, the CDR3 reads TGCGCCAGCAGCCAAGATTGGGTCGCGAATCAGCCCCAGCATTTT. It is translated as CASSQDWVANQPQHF.

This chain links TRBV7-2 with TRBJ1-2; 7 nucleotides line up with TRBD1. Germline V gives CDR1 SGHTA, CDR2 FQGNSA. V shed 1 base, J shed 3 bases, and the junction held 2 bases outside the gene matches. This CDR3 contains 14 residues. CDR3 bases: TGTGCCAGCAGCTTAGACAGGGGATACTATGGCTACACCTTC. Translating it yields CASSLDRGYYGYTF.

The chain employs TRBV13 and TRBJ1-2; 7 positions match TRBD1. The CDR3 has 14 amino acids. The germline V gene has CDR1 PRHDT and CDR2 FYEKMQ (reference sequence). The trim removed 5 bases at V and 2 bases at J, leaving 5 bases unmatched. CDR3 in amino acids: CASSLRDSNYGYTF. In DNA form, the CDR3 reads TGTGCCAGCAGCCTCCGGGACAGCAACTATGGCTACACCTTC.

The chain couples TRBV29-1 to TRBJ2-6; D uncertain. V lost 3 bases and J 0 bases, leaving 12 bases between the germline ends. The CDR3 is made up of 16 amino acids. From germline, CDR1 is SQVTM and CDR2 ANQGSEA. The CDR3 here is CSVEGLVDSGANVLTF. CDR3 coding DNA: TGCAGCGTTGAGGGCCTCGTCGACTCTGGGGCCAACGTCCTGACTTTC. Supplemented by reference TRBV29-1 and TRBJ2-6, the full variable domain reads SAVISQKPSRDICQRGTSLTIQCQVDSQVTMMFWYRQQPGQSLTLIATANQGSEATYESGFVIDKFPISRPNLTFSTLTVSNMSPEDSSIYLCSVEGLVDSGANVLTFGAGSRLTVL.

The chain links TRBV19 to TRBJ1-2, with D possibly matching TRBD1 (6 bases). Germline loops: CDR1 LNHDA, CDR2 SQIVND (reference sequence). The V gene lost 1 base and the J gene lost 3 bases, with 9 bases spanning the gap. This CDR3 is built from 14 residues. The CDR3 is CASSIGTEHYGYTF. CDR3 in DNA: TGTGCCAGTAGTATAGGGACAGAACACTATGGCTACACCTTC. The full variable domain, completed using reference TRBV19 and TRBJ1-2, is DGGITQSPKYLFRKEGQNVTLSCEQNLNHDAMYWYRQDPGQGLRLIYYSQIVNDFQKGDIAEGYSVSREKKESFPLTVTSAQKNPTAFYLCASSIGTEHYGYTFGSGTRLTVV.

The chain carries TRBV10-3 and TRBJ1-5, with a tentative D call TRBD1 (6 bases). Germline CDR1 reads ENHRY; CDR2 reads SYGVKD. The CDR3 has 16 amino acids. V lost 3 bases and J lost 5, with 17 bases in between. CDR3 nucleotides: TGTGCCATCAGTGACCCACGGGACATCCGTGATCAGCCCCAGCATTTT. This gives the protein CAISDPRDIRDQPQHF.

CDR3 region: CASSLGWGVSNQPQHF. CDR3 DNA sequence: TGTGCCAGCAGCTTAGGGTGGGGAGTGAGCAATCAGCCCCAGCATTTT. The rearrangement joins TRBV7-6 to TRBJ1-5; D is uncertain. CDR1 and CDR2 (germline): SGHVS, FNYEAQ. Trimming removed 1 base from V and 1 base from J, with 11 bases in between. This CDR3 contains 16 residues. Looking up the rest from reference TRBV7-6 and TRBJ1-5 gives the full variable domain: GAGVSQSPRYKVTKRGQDVALRCDPISGHVSLYWYRQALGQGPEFLTYFNYEAQQDKSGLPNDRFSAERPEGSISTLTIQRTEQRDSAMYRCASSLGWGVSNQPQHFGDGTRLSIL.

CDR3 coding DNA: TGTGCCAGTAGTATGTTGTTGGCACAGGGGGCCTTATCCTATGGCTACACCTTC. This codes for CASSMLLAQGALSYGYTF. V usage is TRBV19 and J usage is TRBJ1-2; TRBD1 matches at 9 bases. The CDR3 contains 18 residues. The germline CDR1 and CDR2 sequences are LNHDA and SQIVND (reference sequence). J was trimmed by 4 bases and V by 3 bases; bases with no gene match: 15.

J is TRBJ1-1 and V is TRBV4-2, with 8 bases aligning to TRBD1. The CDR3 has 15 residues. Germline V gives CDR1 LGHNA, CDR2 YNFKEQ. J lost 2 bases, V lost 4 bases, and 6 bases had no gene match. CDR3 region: CASSPLDRANTEAFF. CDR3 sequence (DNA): TGTGCCAGCAGCCCGTTGGACAGGGCTAACACTGAAGCTTTCTTT.

The CDR3 DNA reads TGTGCCAGTAGTATAGTTGGGACTAGCGGGAGCTCCTACGAGCAGTACTTC. This sequence encodes CASSIVGTSGSSYEQYF. The chain recombines TRBV19 with TRBJ2-7, with 14 nucleotides matching TRBD2. The V gene end was trimmed by 1 base and the J gene end by 0 bases; junction bases not matched to a gene: 2. The CDR3 is made up of 17 amino acids. Germline lookup yields CDR1 LNHDA and CDR2 SQIVND (reference sequence).

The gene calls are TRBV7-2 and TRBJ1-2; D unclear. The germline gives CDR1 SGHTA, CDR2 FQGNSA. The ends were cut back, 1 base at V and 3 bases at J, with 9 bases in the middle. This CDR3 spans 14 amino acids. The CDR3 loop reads CASSLGWGDYGYTF. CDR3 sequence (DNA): TGTGCCAGCAGCTTAGGTTGGGGAGACTATGGCTACACCTTC.

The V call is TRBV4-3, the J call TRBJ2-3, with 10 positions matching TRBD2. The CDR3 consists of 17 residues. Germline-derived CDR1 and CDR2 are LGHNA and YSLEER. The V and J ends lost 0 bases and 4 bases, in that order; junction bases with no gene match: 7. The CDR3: CASSQDYTSGDSDTQYF. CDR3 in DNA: TGCGCCAGCAGCCAAGATTACACTAGCGGGGACTCAGATACGCAGTATTTT.

The CDR3 nucleotides read TGTGCCACCCAGGGACCGGCGGCTGAAAAACTGTTTTTT. Protein product: CATQGPAAEKLFF. The rearrangement uses TRBV2 and TRBJ1-4; a possible D gene is TRBD1 (5 bases). V was pared by 10 bases and J by 7 bases, with 16 bases between. The CDR3 totals 13 residues. CDR1 is SNHLY, CDR2 FYNNEI, per germline. The variable domain in full, with the rest retrieved from reference TRBV2 and TRBJ1-4, is EPEVTQTPSHQVTQMGQEVILRCVPISNHLYFYWYRQILGQKVEFLVSFYNNEISEKSEIFDDQFSVERPDGSNFTLKIRSTKLEDSAMYFCATQGPAAEKLFFGSGTQLSVL.

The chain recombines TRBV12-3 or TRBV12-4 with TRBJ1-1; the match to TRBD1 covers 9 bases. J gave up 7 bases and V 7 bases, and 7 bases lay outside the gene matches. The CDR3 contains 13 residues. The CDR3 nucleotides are TGTGCCAGCAAACCACAGGGGGCGGGTGAAGCTTTCTTT. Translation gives CASKPQGAGEAFF.

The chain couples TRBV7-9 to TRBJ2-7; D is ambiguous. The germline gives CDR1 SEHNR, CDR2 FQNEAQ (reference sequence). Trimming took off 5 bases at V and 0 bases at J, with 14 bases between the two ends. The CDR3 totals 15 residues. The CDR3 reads CASSPMAVSSYEQYF. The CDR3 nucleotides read TGTGCCAGCAGCCCCATGGCAGTAAGCTCCTACGAGCAGTACTTC.

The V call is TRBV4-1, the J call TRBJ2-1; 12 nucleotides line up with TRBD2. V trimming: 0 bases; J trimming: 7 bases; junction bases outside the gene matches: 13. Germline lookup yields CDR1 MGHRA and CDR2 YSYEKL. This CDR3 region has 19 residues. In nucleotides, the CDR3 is TGCGCCAGCAGCCAAGATCGAAGAGGAACTAGCGGGGGGAGGAATGAGCAGTTCTTC. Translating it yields CASSQDRRGTSGGRNEQFF.